This TCR beta chain was obtained from a study of type 1 and type 2 diabetes patients. About the research overall: Magnetic bead positive selection isolated CD4+ or CD8+ T cells from PBMCs.

Amplification started from genomic DNA. Amplification of the beta chain CDR3 used 30 forward and 13 reverse multiplex primers. TCRdb redid the calling of the multiplex PCR reads with MiXCR, one entry per CDR3 protein. Among 250,000 or so distinct CDR3 sequences listed, around 47% were seen once. On this clonotype: Its matching antigen is unknown.

Anyone with other autoimmune disease or infection in the prior four weeks was excluded. Findings and limits, study-wide: Groups were not age- or gender-matched, which may bias interpretation.

Germline loops: CDR1 LGHNA, CDR2 YSLEER. CDR3 size: 16 residues. V was pared by 0 bases and J by 3 bases, with 6 bases of the junction left unmatched. The chain has TRBV4-3 and TRBJ2-7; the match to TRBD2 covers 9 bases. The sequencing input was peripheral blood mononuclear cells (PBMCs). This clonotype was obtained from a man aged 18 to 30 with type 2 diabetes. The CDR3 is CASSQDLSSGIYEQYF. In nucleotides, the CDR3 is TGCGCCAGCAGCCAAGATTTGTCTAGCGGGATCTACGAGCAGTACTTC.